This is a list of T cell receptor beta chains from one sample in a study of vaccination effects on CD4 cells after COVID-19. Their cognate antigens are unknown. Sequenced by immunoSEQ multiplex PCR; TCRdb stores in-frame clones only, minus some. Here the sample spans 10,000 to 15,000 clones, less than 75% being singletons. Here the sequenced sample was CD4+ T cells from PBMCs cultured with SARS-CoV-2 spike peptides, taken after COVID-19 vaccination. The source of these receptors is a human donor who received a COVID-19 vaccine. Both conserved end residues are part of each CDR3. The D gene is left open where the match is weak. Size is stated for part of the rows, as once, few or many counts, or as a class when the clone is expanded.

J,V,D,size,DNA,CDR3
TRBJ2-7,TRBV28,TRBD1,-,TGTGCCAGCAGTTTACCGGGACAGGGGACCTACGAGCAGTACTTC,CASSLPGQGTYEQYF
TRBJ2-3,TRBV18,TRBD1,-,TGTGCCAGCTCAGCCGGACAGGGTCAAGGCACAGATACGCAGTATTTT,CASSAGQGQGTDTQYF
TRBJ2-5,TRBV15,-,-,TGTGCCACCAGCTCCCTGGGGGGGGGCGCCGGGGAGACCCAGTACTTC,CATSSLGGGAGETQYF
TRBJ2-1,TRBV6-5,TRBD2,-,TGTGCCAGCAGGCTATTCGCGGGGGGGCGGGATGAGCAGTTCTTC,CASRLFAGGRDEQFF
TRBJ1-1,TRBV5-6,-,once,TGTGCCAGCAGTTTAGGCATGCTGAACACTGAAGCTTTCTTT,CASSLGMLNTEAFF
TRBJ2-2,TRBV4-3,-,-,TGCGCCAGCAGCCAAGTTCCCCCCTCCGGGGAGCTGTTTTTT,CASSQVPPSGELFF
TRBJ2-1,TRBV5-1,-,-,TGCGCCAGCAGCTTGTGGGGGAATGAGCAGTTCTTC,CASSLWGNEQFF
TRBJ1-2,TRBV5-8,-,-,TGTGCCAGCAGCTTGGGTACTCTTGGCTACACCTTC,CASSLGTLGYTF
TRBJ2-7,TRBV11-2,-,-,TGTGCCAGCAGCCCGGCTTCAGGTTCCTACGAGCAGTACTTC,CASSPASGSYEQYF
TRBJ1-5,TRBV27,TRBD1,-,TGTGCCAGCAGCCAACAGGGGCGGGCGCCCCAGCATTTT,CASSQQGRAPQHF
TRBJ1-1,TRBV6-5,-,-,TGTGCCAGCAGTTACTCTCCAGTCTGGGGGAACACTGAAGCTTTCTTT,CASSYSPVWGNTEAFF
TRBJ2-4,TRBV19,-,once,TGTGCCAGTAGTGCCGACAGTATAGCCAAAAACATTCAGTACTTC,CASSADSIAKNIQYF
TRBJ2-1,TRBV5-1,TRBD2,-,TGCGCCAGCAGCCCGGGGGGGTCAAGCAATGAGCAGTTCTTC,CASSPGGSSNEQFF
TRBJ1-1,TRBV27,TRBD1,-,TGTGCCAGCAGCACTCGGACAGGATCTCCCGGCGGTGAAGCTTTCTTT,CASSTRTGSPGGEAFF
TRBJ1-1,TRBV5-1,TRBD1,-,TGCGCCAGCAGCGCCGGACAGGGGTTAATCAAAGGGGACACTGAAGCTTTCTTT,CASSAGQGLIKGDTEAFF
TRBJ2-3,TRBV6-4,TRBD2,-,TGTGCCAGCAGTCTAGCGGGGGACACAGATACGCAGTATTTT,CASSLAGDTDTQYF
TRBJ2-1,TRBV7-9,-,-,TGTGCCAGCAGCCGAGTGGGACCTCAGGGGGGGCAGTTCTTC,CASSRVGPQGGQFF
TRBJ1-5,TRBV6-6,TRBD1,-,TGTGCCAGCAGTTACGGGACAGCGGGTCAGCCCCAGCATTTT,CASSYGTAGQPQHF
TRBJ2-3,TRBV7-9,-,medium-sized,TGTGCCAGCAGCTTAGGCGGGGACCCCCGAGATACGCAGTATTTT,CASSLGGDPRDTQYF
TRBJ2-4,TRBV19,-,few,TGTGCCAGTAGTTCCTCTCCTATACGACAGGCTCTAGCCAAAAACATTCAGTACTTC,CASSSSPIRQALAKNIQYF
TRBJ1-5,TRBV6-1,-,-,TGTGCCAGCAGTGAAAAGTCCCAGCCCCAGCATTTT,CASSEKSQPQHF
TRBJ2-2,TRBV2,TRBD1,-,TGTGCCAGCAGTCGCCAGGGGGCCGGGGAGCTGTTTTTT,CASSRQGAGELFF
TRBJ1-2,TRBV5-4,-,-,TGTGCCAGCAGGCAGACTTTAAACTATGGCTACACCTTC,CASRQTLNYGYTF
TRBJ2-3,TRBV3-1/TRBV3-2,TRBD2,-,TGTGCCAGCAGCCGCTCGGCATCAAGCGGGGGAAGCACAGATACGCAGTATTTT,CASSRSASSGGSTDTQYF
TRBJ1-4,TRBV10-3,-,once,TGTGCCATCAGTTCTGACAGATCAGGTGAAAAACTGTTTTTT,CAISSDRSGEKLFF
TRBJ2-1,TRBV7-2,-,-,TGTGCCAGCAGCTTAGTTGGGTCCTACAATGAGCAGTTCTTC,CASSLVGSYNEQFF
TRBJ1-2,TRBV19,-,-,TGTGCCAGTAGTATAGGTCTGGGGCCTTACTATGGCTACACCTTC,CASSIGLGPYYGYTF
TRBJ1-2,TRBV20-1,-,-,TGCAGTGCCAGTCATAACTATGGCTACACCTTC,CSASHNYGYTF
TRBJ2-7,TRBV5-1,-,medium-sized,TGCGCCAGCAGCCCAACAGGTTTATCCTACGAGCAGTACTTC,CASSPTGLSYEQYF
TRBJ2-2,TRBV4-2,TRBD2,few,TGTGCCAGCAGCCAATTACGCGGACTAGCGGGGGCCACGAACACCGGGGAGCTGTTTTTT,CASSQLRGLAGATNTGELFF
TRBJ1-4,TRBV4-1,-,-,TGCGCCAGCAGCCAAGATCGCAGTATACAATATGAAAAACTGTTTTTT,CASSQDRSIQYEKLFF
TRBJ2-1,TRBV14,-,-,TGTGCCAGCAGCCAAGAAAGCTGGAGCTCCTACAATGAGCAGTTCTTC,CASSQESWSSYNEQFF
TRBJ2-1,TRBV9,-,-,TGTGCCAGCAGCGTAGCAGAGGCGACCTACAATGAGCAGTTCTTC,CASSVAEATYNEQFF
TRBJ2-3,TRBV11-2,-,once,TGTGCCAGCAGCCCCCAGCGGAATACGCAGTATTTT,CASSPQRNTQYF
TRBJ1-6,TRBV7-3,TRBD1,-,TGTGCCAGCAGCCCATCCCCCTCCGGGACAGGAGGAAATTCACCCCTCCACTTT,CASSPSPSGTGGNSPLHF
TRBJ1-6,TRBV5-4,-,-,TGTGCCAGCAGCTTACTTTTCGGGTCGGTAAATAATTCACCCCTCCACTTT,CASSLLFGSVNNSPLHF
TRBJ1-4,TRBV15,-,-,TGTGCCACCAGCAGGGGCACGGAGGATGAAAAACTGTTTTTT,CATSRGTEDEKLFF
TRBJ2-1,TRBV24-1,TRBD2,-,TGTGCCACCAGCCCTAGCGGGAAAGGGGGGGGTGAGCAGTTCTTC,CATSPSGKGGGEQFF
TRBJ1-4,TRBV6-6,-,-,TGTGCCTCGGGGGAGGAAGGGGAAAAACTGTTTTTT,CASGEEGEKLFF
TRBJ2-3,TRBV27,TRBD2,once,TGTGCCAGCAGTTTTACAAGCGGGAGCTCAGATACGCAGTATTTT,CASSFTSGSSDTQYF
TRBJ2-3,TRBV12-3/TRBV12-4,-,-,TGTGCCAGCAGTACGGAGTCTACGCAGTATTTT,CASSTESTQYF
TRBJ2-2,TRBV5-1,-,-,TGCGCCAGCAGCTTGGGGGGACATAACGGGGAGCTGTTTTTT,CASSLGGHNGELFF
TRBJ2-3,TRBV28,-,-,TGTGCCAGCAGTCCGGACAGTCCCACAGATACGCAGTATTTT,CASSPDSPTDTQYF
TRBJ1-1,TRBV28,TRBD1,-,TGTGCCACCAGACAGGGGGTCGTCGCTGAAGCTTTCTTT,CATRQGVVAEAFF
TRBJ2-7,TRBV11-1,TRBD1,once,TGTGCCAGCAACGGACAGGGGTCGTACGAGCAGTACTTC,CASNGQGSYEQYF
TRBJ2-6,TRBV2,-,once,TGTGCCAGCAGGCCCACAGGGACTGGGGCCAACGTCCTGACTTTC,CASRPTGTGANVLTF
TRBJ1-2,TRBV30,-,-,TGTGCCTGGAGTGTACTAAGTGGGTTAGCTAACTATGGCTACACCTTC,CAWSVLSGLANYGYTF
TRBJ2-7,TRBV19,-,few,TGTGCCAGTAGCCCCCGCGGTGGCGAGCAGTACTTC,CASSPRGGEQYF